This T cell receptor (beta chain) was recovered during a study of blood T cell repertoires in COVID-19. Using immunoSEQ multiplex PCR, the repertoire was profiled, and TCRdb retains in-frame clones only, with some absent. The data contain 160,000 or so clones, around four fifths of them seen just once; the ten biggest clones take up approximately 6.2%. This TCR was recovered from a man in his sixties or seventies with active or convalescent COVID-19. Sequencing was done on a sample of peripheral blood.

Here the CDR3 reads CASTNSGPGELFF. The CDR3 DNA reads as TGTGCCAGCACCAATAGCGGACCCGGGGAGCTGTTTTTT. The chain is built from TRBV7-9 and TRBJ2-2; weak D call: TRBD2 (6 bases). The V end was cut by 7 bases, the J end by 6 bases, with 12 bases between. CDR1 and CDR2 (germline): SEHNR, FQNEAQ (reference sequence). This CDR3 has 13 residues.